These 27 T cell receptor beta chains originate from one sample sequenced in a study of blood T cell repertoires in COVID-19 (dated by TCRdb to 2019 to 2021). The receptor library was made with the immunoSEQ multiplex PCR assay. The clones in this table, taken by TCRdb from immuneACCESS, are in-frame only. Not every clone is retained; where verified, under half of the shortfall comes from an unresolved V gene, and the cause of the rest is unknown. Across this sample there are around 250,000 clones, with around 91% seen only once. 2% to 2.5% of the sample is in the top ten clones. Sequenced: peripheral blood. The receptors were sampled from a woman in her sixties or seventies with COVID-19, enrolled during active disease.

The chain combines TRBV18 with TRBJ2-3, with 9 bases identical to TRBD2. V lost 0 bases to trimming and J lost 0 bases; unmatched junction nucleotides: 4. Germline CDR1 is KGHSH and CDR2 is LQKENI. This CDR3 spans 17 amino acids. The CDR3 DNA follows: TGTGCCAGCTCACCACCGCTAGCGGGGTTTAGCACAGATACGCAGTATTTT. This translates into CASSPPLAGFSTDTQYF.

J is TRBJ1-1 and V is TRBV9, with D unclear. Trimming stripped 2 bases from V and 1 base from J, with 9 bases between. Germline CDR1 reads SGDLS; CDR2 reads YYNGEE. The CDR3 has 14 amino acids. CDR3 sequence: CASSVVSGNTEAFF. CDR3 bases: TGTGCCAGCAGCGTCGTTTCAGGGAACACTGAAGCTTTCTTT.

The V gene is TRBV7-3, the J gene TRBJ2-2; tentative D call: TRBD1 (6 bases). Per the germline V gene, CDR1 is SGHTA and CDR2 is FQGTGA. V lost 1 base and J 6 bases, leaving 12 bases between the germline ends. This CDR3 is 15 amino acids long. As DNA, the CDR3 is TGTGCCAGCAGCTTAAGTACAGGGTTCGCCGGGGAGCTGTTTTTT. It is translated as CASSLSTGFAGELFF.

This chain joins TRBV5-1 and TRBJ1-1; D perhaps matches TRBD1 (5 bases). Trimming cost V 1 base and J 4 bases, with 8 bases left between them. There are 13 residues in the CDR3. From germline, CDR1 is SGHRS and CDR2 YFSETQ. CDR3 sequence reads: CASSLQGSTEAFF. The CDR3 DNA is TGCGCCAGCAGCTTGCAGGGATCCACTGAAGCTTTCTTT.

The J gene is TRBJ1-4, the V gene TRBV6-6; D gene unclear. The CDR3 sequence is 14 residues long. The germline V and J ends were trimmed by 7 bases and 0 bases, with 9 bases remaining between them. Germline loops: CDR1 MNHNY, CDR2 SVGAGI (reference sequence). CDR3 in amino acids: CASTQESTNEKLFF. CDR3 in DNA: TGTGCCAGCACCCAGGAATCAACTAATGAAAAACTGTTTTTT.

The chain recombines TRBV5-5 with TRBJ1-4; D is unclear. Per germline, CDR1 SGHKS and CDR2 YYEKEE (reference sequence). V lost 0 bases, J lost 4 bases, and 7 bases lay in between. This CDR3 has 14 amino acids. Here the CDR3 reads CASSLVFRNEKLFF. DNA for the CDR3: TGTGCCAGCAGCTTGGTTTTCCGTAATGAAAAACTGTTTTTT.

This clone was seen more than once but under ten times. The genes are TRBV30 and TRBJ1-2; 10 nucleotides match TRBD1. Germline assignment: CDR1 GTSNPN and CDR2 SVGIG (reference sequence). Trimming at V came to 2 bases and at J to 8 bases, leaving 14 bases not matched to a gene. The CDR3 is 16 amino acids. The CDR3 protein is CAWSPLWDRGLDGYTF. In nucleotides, the CDR3 is TGTGCCTGGAGTCCACTCTGGGACAGGGGTTTGGACGGCTACACCTTC.

The chain recombines TRBV7-9 with TRBJ1-2, with D unclear. Germline V lookup: CDR1 SEHNR, CDR2 FQNEAQ (reference sequence). The CDR3 has 15 residues. Trimming pared 4 bases from V and 1 base from J, leaving 13 bases between. The CDR3: CASSSMLLINYGYTF. The CDR3 DNA sequence: TGTGCCAGCAGCTCAATGTTACTGATTAACTATGGCTACACCTTC. Using reference TRBV7-9 and TRBJ1-2 for the parts outside the CDR3, the full variable domain is DTGVSQNPRHKITKRGQNVTFRCDPISEHNRLYWYRQTLGQGPEFLTYFQNEAQLEKSRLLSDRFSAERPKGSFSTLEIQRTEQGDSAMYLCASSSMLLINYGYTFGSGTRLTVV.

A single count supports this clone. This chain joins TRBV5-8 and TRBJ2-2, with D perhaps matching TRBD1 (5 bases). Trimming took 4 bases from V and 0 from J, leaving 16 bases between them. Germline V lookup: CDR1 SGHTS, CDR2 YDEGEE. The CDR3 has 17 amino acids. The CDR3 coding sequence is TGTGCCAGCAGCCTTAACCTAGGGGCGACGAACACCGGGGAGCTGTTTTTT. Its protein product is CASSLNLGATNTGELFF.

The genes are TRBV7-8 and TRBJ2-1, with D unclear. The CDR3 length is 15 residues. Trimming stripped 1 base from V and 0 bases from J, with 7 bases between. CDR1 is SGHVS and CDR2 is FQNEAQ in the germline V gene. DNA of the CDR3: TGTGCCAGCAGCTTAGTGCGGAGCTCCTACAATGAGCAGTTCTTC. It codes for CASSLVRSSYNEQFF.

This chain joins TRBV7-9 and TRBJ2-1; D might be TRBD2 (6 bases). CDR3 length: 16 amino acids. Germline V lookup: CDR1 SEHNR, CDR2 FQNEAQ (reference sequence). With 11 bases removed from V and 4 bases from J, the gap between germline ends came to 24 bases. The CDR3 nucleotides are TGTGCCTACCTCGGTAAAGGGAGGAGAAATTACAATGAGCAGTTCTTC. The encoded protein is CAYLGKGRRNYNEQFF.

The rearrangement uses TRBV5-1 and TRBJ2-7; D gene uncertain. This CDR3 spans 13 amino acids. CDR1 is SGHRS and CDR2 is YFSETQ in the germline V gene. V was cut by 0 bases and J by 6 bases, with 10 bases left in between. CDR3 nucleotides: TGCGCCAGCAGCTTGGTAGTTTCAGGCGAGCAGTACTTC. Amino acid sequence: CASSLVVSGEQYF.

The CDR3 loop reads CASGGPNTEAFF. The CDR3 bases are TGTGCCAGTGGAGGGCCGAACACTGAAGCTTTCTTT. The J gene is TRBJ1-1, the V gene TRBV6-5; D uncertain. The CDR3 is 12 amino acids. The V end lost 9 bases, the J end lost 1 base, and 9 bases lay between the germline ends. Germline assignment: CDR1 MNHEY and CDR2 SVGAGI.

The V and J genes are TRBV2 and TRBJ1-3, with 8 bases matching TRBD1. The germline V gene has CDR1 SNHLY and CDR2 FYNNEI. V was clipped by 8 bases and J by 2 bases; unmatched bases: 11. This CDR3 has 16 residues. The CDR3 region is CASASRRGLAGNTIYF. The CDR3 DNA reads as TGTGCCAGCGCTTCCCGCAGGGGGCTGGCTGGAAACACCATATATTTT. Using reference TRBV2 and TRBJ1-3 for the parts outside the CDR3, the full variable domain is EPEVTQTPSHQVTQMGQEVILRCVPISNHLYFYWYRQILGQKVEFLVSFYNNEISEKSEIFDDQFSVERPDGSNFTLKIRSTKLEDSAMYFCASASRRGLAGNTIYFGEGSWLTVV.

The chain is built from TRBV14 and TRBJ2-7, with D maybe TRBD1 (6 bases). The V end lost 1 base, the J end lost 3 bases, and 16 bases lay between the germline ends. Germline V gives CDR1 SGHDN, CDR2 FVKESK. The CDR3 is 16 amino acids. DNA for the CDR3: TGTGCCAGCAGCCAAGGTTTGGGCAGGGGACGCTACGAGCAGTACTTC. The encoded protein is CASSQGLGRGRYEQYF.

The chain joins TRBV10-3 to TRBJ2-7; D remains ambiguous. Germline CDR1 reads ENHRY; CDR2 reads SYGVKD. The V and J ends lost 11 bases and 3 bases respectively, with 11 bases between them. This CDR3 spans 11 amino acids. CDR3 DNA sequence: TGTGCCTCTTGGGCCTACTACGAGCAGTACTTC. Translation gives CASWAYYEQYF.

The chain uses TRBV27 and TRBJ1-1; possibly TRBD1 for D (5 bases). There are 15 residues in the CDR3. Deletions cut 5 bases from V and 5 bases from J, with 18 bases between. The germline V gene has CDR1 MNHEY and CDR2 SMNVEV (reference sequence). In DNA form, the CDR3 reads TGTGCCAGCAGTCCCCTCCGGGGGGTCGTGACTGAAGCTTTCTTT. This encodes CASSPLRGVVTEAFF.

This clone was seen only once. The genes are TRBV19 and TRBJ2-2; 11 positions match TRBD2. V dropped 0 bases and J dropped 4; count of bases not matched to a gene: 4. In germline, CDR1 is LNHDA, CDR2 SQIVND (reference sequence). This CDR3 contains 17 residues. The DNA of the CDR3 is TGTGCCAGTAGTATAGACCTTAGCGGGGGGGCCACCGGGGAGCTGTTTTTT. It yields the protein CASSIDLSGGATGELFF.

CDR3 residues: CASSALGGQGLGYTF. The CDR3 DNA reads TGTGCCAGCAGCGCCCTCGGGGGACAGGGGTTAGGCTACACCTTC. The chain recombines TRBV9 with TRBJ1-2; 10 bases map to TRBD1. This CDR3 has 15 residues. The ends lost 3 bases at V and 8 bases at J; junction bases unmatched: 10. Germline loops: CDR1 SGDLS, CDR2 YYNGEE.

The chain uses TRBV12-3 or TRBV12-4 and TRBJ1-3; weak D call: TRBD1 (5 bases). CDR3 size: 13 residues. V was clipped by 6 bases and J by 2 bases, with 8 bases between them. This CDR3 is CASSLGPGNTIYF. CDR3 bases: TGTGCCAGCAGCCTGGGGCCTGGAAACACCATATATTTT.

The rearrangement links TRBV2 to TRBJ2-3, with 9 bases fitting TRBD1. The junction had 7 bases not matched to a gene; V was cut back by 7 bases and J by 5 bases. This CDR3 region has 14 residues. CDR1 is SNHLY and CDR2 is FYNNEI in the germline V gene. CDR3 region: CASKNRGLGDTQYF. CDR3 in DNA: TGTGCCAGCAAGAACAGGGGGCTGGGAGATACGCAGTATTTT. The full variable domain, completed using reference TRBV2 and TRBJ2-3, is EPEVTQTPSHQVTQMGQEVILRCVPISNHLYFYWYRQILGQKVEFLVSFYNNEISEKSEIFDDQFSVERPDGSNFTLKIRSTKLEDSAMYFCASKNRGLGDTQYFGPGTRLTVL.

The chain joins TRBV6-6 to TRBJ2-7, with 9 bases aligning to TRBD1. CDR3 size: 14 residues. The germline gives CDR1 MNHNY, CDR2 SVGAGI (reference sequence). Losses at the gene ends were 5 bases for V and 5 bases for J; bases not matched to a gene: 7. In DNA form, the CDR3 reads TGTGCCAGCAGTCCGGGACAGGGAGCCCACGAGCAGTACTTC. Its translation: CASSPGQGAHEQYF.

The rearrangement uses TRBV7-9 and TRBJ1-2; 9 bases agree with TRBD1. CDR3 length: 15 residues. Germline V gene lookup returns CDR1 SEHNR and CDR2 FQNEAQ (reference sequence). The V and J ends lost 5 bases and 8 bases, in that order; junction bases with no gene match: 12. CDR3 in DNA: TGTGCCAGCAGCATCCGGACAGGGGAGGGAGGAGGCTACACCTTC. Amino acid sequence: CASSIRTGEGGGYTF.

This clone was picked up one time. J is TRBJ2-2 and V is TRBV18; 10 nucleotides match TRBD1. V dropped 6 bases and J dropped 5; count of bases not matched to a gene: 12. The CDR3 spans 17 residues. CDR1 is KGHSH and CDR2 is LQKENI in the germline V gene. CDR3 DNA: TGTGCCAGCTCGCCCCGGGACAGGGGCTTTCGGACCGGGGAGCTGTTTTTT. Translated: CASSPRDRGFRTGELFF.

The rearrangement uses TRBV18 and TRBJ1-1, with D hard to call. Between the trimmed V and J ends, which lost 3 bases and 0 bases, there was a span of 11 bases. Germline lookup yields CDR1 KGHSH and CDR2 LQKENI. CDR3 size: 15 residues. CDR3 in amino acids: CASSPESTLNTEAFF. CDR3 sequence (DNA): TGTGCCAGCTCACCCGAGTCCACTTTGAACACTGAAGCTTTCTTT.

The gene calls are TRBV10-3 and TRBJ2-2, with D maybe TRBD2 (6 bases). The CDR3 runs 15 residues. V was clipped by 0 bases and J by 2 bases, with 7 bases between them. The germline CDR1 and CDR2 sequences are ENHRY and SYGVKD. The CDR3 is CAISESGGNTGELFF. CDR3 coding DNA: TGTGCCATCAGTGAGTCGGGGGGTAACACCGGGGAGCTGTTTTTT.

CDR3: CASSLNQGEQYF. In DNA, the CDR3 is TGTGCCAGCAGCTTGAATCAGGGCGAGCAGTACTTC. The J gene is TRBJ2-7, the V gene TRBV7-3; D is possibly TRBD1 (5 bases). The germline gives CDR1 SGHTA, CDR2 FQGTGA. The CDR3 has 12 amino acids. Trimming pared 3 bases from V and 6 bases from J, leaving 9 bases between.